The T cell receptor (beta chain) described here comes from a study of technical replicates of blood from several donors. This clone was detected a few times. The CDR3 sequence is 14 residues long. Per the germline V gene, CDR1 is WSHSY and CDR2 is SAAADI. Trimming shortened V by 3 bases and J by 4 bases, and 12 bases separated the two germline ends. Sequenced by immunoSEQ multiplex PCR; TCRdb stores in-frame clones only, minus some. Among about 14,000 clones listed, 80% to 90% were seen once. Sequencing was carried out using PBMCs. The sequence came from a human donor in good health. V and J are TRBV10-2 and TRBJ1-1; the D is unclear. The CDR3 DNA is TGCGCCAGCAGTGACGGGAGGGTGGTCACTGAAGCTTTCTTT. As protein: CASSDGRVVTEAFF.